This T cell receptor (beta chain) is drawn from a study of blood T cell repertoires in COVID-19. V lost 2 bases and J lost 6, with 11 bases in between. The CDR3 consists of 15 residues. Germline V gives CDR1 MNHNS, CDR2 SASEGT. Assay used: immunoSEQ multiplex PCR; TCRdb lists only in-frame clones, some missing. The table records around 420,000 clones, approximately 91% of them present only once. The sequencing input was PBMCs or T cells enriched from blood (not recorded which). The sequence came from a woman in her forties with acute COVID-19. The chain combines TRBV6-1 with TRBJ1-6; the D is unclear. The CDR3 reads CASSETLASNSPLHF. The DNA for the CDR3 is TGTGCCAGCAGTGAAACCCTCGCGTCTAATTCACCCCTCCACTTT.